This TCR beta chain was identified during a study of human T cells and chemical hapten exposure. The V gene lost 4 bases and the J gene lost 0 bases, with 10 bases spanning the gap. In germline, CDR1 is MNHEY, CDR2 SMNVEV (reference sequence). The CDR3 extends over 14 amino acids. Study-level findings and limits: The immune response of these alopecia patients might not match healthy individuals'.

This sample's time point: pre-sensitization, week 0. Treatment reported: therapeutic diphenylcyclopropenone sensitization with weekly scalp DPC. Donation of samples came from alopecia patients who were 18 to 70 years old and suitable for DPC. Concerning this clonotype itself: What it recognizes is unknown.

Source study methods: Samples contained a median of around 89,000 TCRs, with a range of 23,224 to 690,600. From the RACE reads, TCRdb called clonotypes with MiXCR, one entry per CDR3 protein. V and J calls and clone size were set by TCRdb, not the authors. This table has 100,000 to 150,000 distinct CDR3 sequences, 13% appearing once. The V and J genes are TRBV27 and TRBJ2-7; D might be TRBD2 (7 bases). This clonotype was sampled from a woman aged 18 to 35 with alopecia areata. Some clones in this sample may be carry-over from other donors' samples. The sequencing used whole blood, collected in connection with sensitization to the hapten diphenylcyclopropenone (DPC). CDR3 DNA sequence: TGTGCCAGCAGTTACCGGGGGGCCTCCTACGAGCAGTACTTC. Translating gives CASSYRGASYEQYF.